This T cell receptor (beta chain) came from a study of blood T cell repertoires in COVID-19. Study-level information: The cDNA or gDNA used as material had been derived from T cells, B-cell-depleted T cells, or PBMCs.

Clones were sequenced by immunoSEQ multiplex PCR, and TCRdb holds only the in-frame ones, with some missing. The table includes some 320,000 clones, around 90% detected once. The CDR3 spans 18 residues. The V end lost 2 bases, the J end lost 1 base, and 19 bases lay between the germline ends. In germline, CDR1 is SGDLS, CDR2 YYNGEE. The rearrangement uses TRBV9 and TRBJ2-4; D perhaps matches TRBD2 (5 bases). The sequenced sample was PBMCs or T cells enriched from blood (not recorded which). This receptor was obtained from a man in his fifties or sixties who had recovered from COVID-19. The CDR3 sequence is CASSVGLFFSEAKNIQYF. The CDR3 DNA is TGTGCCAGCAGCGTTGGACTCTTTTTTTCGGAGGCCAAAAACATTCAGTACTTC. The full variable domain, with the rest looked up from reference TRBV9 and TRBJ2-4, is DSGVTQTPKHLITATGQRVTLRCSPRSGDLSVYWYQQSLDQGLQFLIQYYNGEERAKGNILERFSAQQFPDLHSELNLSSLELGDSALYFCASSVGLFFSEAKNIQYFGAGTRLSVL.